This T cell receptor beta chain originates from a study of shared T cell receptors in the human thymus. The assay was immunoSEQ multiplex PCR, and TCRdb's table has in-frame clones only and misses some. The sample carries approximately 730,000 clones, around 85% recorded once. This CDR3 contains 14 residues. CDR1 is SGHNT, CDR2 YYREEE, per germline (reference sequence). Trimming left V 0 bases short and J 6 bases short, with 12 bases between. In addition, the sample was reused for a study of human thymus T cells. That investigation notes: In corrective heart surgery, resections were taken, and these provided the thymus tissue.

This chain uses TRBV5-4 with TRBJ1-2; D is unclear. Source material: thymocytes. The TCR sequence derives from a girl under three years old with a congenital heart defect. The CDR3 sequence: CASSLDQLRDGYTF. For the CDR3, the DNA is TGTGCCAGCAGCTTGGATCAGTTACGGGATGGCTACACCTTC.